This TCR beta chain was identified in a study of blood T cell repertoires in COVID-19. Study at large: The origin of the acute and convalescent COVID-19 samples was the United States, Italy and Spain. From T cells, B-cell-depleted T cells, or PBMCs came the material, which was cDNA or gDNA.

As processed by the authors: Reference gene primer amplification gave nucleated cell count estimates. TCRdb's copy holds only in-frame clones and misses some; the assay was immunoSEQ multiplex PCR. From that table come the V and J calls and clone size; the DNA was used to work out D and trimming. Of 390,000 or so clones listed, roughly 89% are singletons. The CDR3 has 12 amino acids. V lost 5 bases and J lost 10, with 9 bases in between. CDR1 is LNHDA, CDR2 SQIVND, per germline (reference sequence). The clonotype comes from a man aged 18 to 30 with active or convalescent COVID-19. The chain couples TRBV19 to TRBJ1-6, with D perhaps matching TRBD1 (6 bases). Sequences were obtained from peripheral blood. The CDR3 protein is CASSEGGSPLHF. The DNA for the CDR3 is TGTGCCAGTAGTGAAGGGGGATCACCCCTCCACTTT.